What follows describes a single TCR beta chain. Its specific antigen is unknown. Base qualities are not provided; no much larger clone lies one nucleotide away. V is pared back by 11 bases and J by 6 bases, with 16 bases lying between the germline termini. Sequences SNHLY (CDR1) and FYNNEI (CDR2) are obtained from the germline V gene. Inclusive of the bounding cysteine and phenylalanine, the CDR3 is 12 residues long. The retained sequence is limited to the CDR3, 36 bases, with the frame set at the first base. These data originate in a study of T cell responses to AZD1222 COVID-19 vaccine (dated by TCRdb to the early 2020s). Turning to the overall study: A total of about 240 trial participants underwent TCR sequencing, of whom 207 received two doses of AZD1222 and 26 received two doses of the MenACWY control vaccine. Enrollment into the trials was organized by age into subgroups of 18-55, 56-69 and 70-plus years, and those subgroups contained roughly 140, 27 and 60 TCR-sequenced participants, respectively.

Overall study results and their limits: Because no day 14 peak-response samples were available, repertoires were characterized only after the peak T cell response. After two AZD1222 doses, both the breadth and the depth of spike-specific TCRs were significantly higher than at day 0 and than in MenACWY recipients. The 56-69-year group was small, and its depth increase did not reach significance, likely because of low power. Most participants were white British and females outnumbered males, and the authors suggested that clonal diversity may have been underestimated. Nearly half of unique spike-specific TCRs reportedly recognized epitopes outside regions mutated in the B.1.351 and B.1.1.7 variants. Conclusions about previously exposed vaccinees were limited because only six or seven AZD1222 recipients were SARS-CoV-2 seropositive at baseline. Vaccine-associated CD4 TCRs spanned the whole spike protein, with dominant responses in regions 160-218 and 743-854.

What this sample's time point label stands for: about 28 days (+/-7) after the second vaccine dose. AZD1222 recipients with second doses at about 4 weeks or about 12 weeks were pooled, because spike-specific TCR depth and breadth did not differ between schedules. Vaccinee samples were obtained from the UK trials COV001 and COV002, which included a single-blind randomized controlled phase 2/3 trial of AZD1222 (ChAdOx1 nCoV-19) in healthy adults. For TCRbeta chain sequencing, PBMC samples were collected from trial participants at day 0 and at day 28 after the second dose. The CDR3 regions of human TCRbeta chains were analyzed by immunosequencing. From the authors' description of their analysis: Repertoire TCRs were matched against a reference library of SARS-CoV-2-specific TCRs generated with the MIRA antigen-specificity platform. Breadth was defined as the fraction of unique TCRs that were SARS-CoV-2-associated, and depth was defined as the fraction of total T cells that were SARS-CoV-2-associated. Using the MIRA data, every spike-specific TCR was mapped to the spike region that the TCR reacted to and assigned to either a CD4 or a CD8 class. Log10-transformed breadth and depth values were compared by one-way ANOVA with Sidak's multiple comparisons tests. Sourced from immuneACCESS, this table was stored by TCRdb with only in-frame sequences that have V and J called. A share of the clones is absent; for the studies checked, an unresolved V gene accounts for under half, and the remainder has no known explanation. V and J calls and clone size are as listed in that table; D and trimming were resolved from the DNA. The sample yields some 140,000 clones; roughly 86% were counted once. The top ten hold over 5% of the sample.

This TCR derives from an adult who received the AZD1222 COVID-19 vaccine. The input for sequencing was peripheral blood, taken 28 days after the second AZD1222 dose. Rearrangement joined TRBV2 to TRBJ1-1; TRBD1 is a possible D gene, resting on 5 matching bases. The CDR3 is CAGHGPYAEAFF. The DNA sequence is as follows: TGTGCCGGACACGGACCTTACGCTGAAGCTTTCTTT.